This T cell receptor (beta chain) was observed in a study of T cells in Graves' hyperthyroidism and ophthalmopathy. Amplification targeted TCR beta CDR3 regions from RNA transcripts. The HTBI set primed first-round TCR CDR3 RT-PCR. TCRdb fed the multiplex PCR reads into MiXCR, producing one record per CDR3 protein. The table lists 500,000 to 750,000 distinct CDR3 sequences, around 14% of them singletons. This clonotype was detected many times. A roughly 9.3 ml volume of fresh peripheral blood provided the PBMCs. CDR1 and CDR2 from the germline V gene are SGHRS and YFSETQ. The CDR3 is made up of 13 amino acids. The V end lost 0 bases, the J end lost 3 bases, and 3 bases lay between the germline ends.

This receptor was obtained from a woman aged 18-35 years with Graves' ophthalmopathy. Sequenced sample: blood. V gene TRBV5-1 combines with J gene TRBJ1-4, with no clear D. In DNA form, the CDR3 reads TGCGCCAGCAGCTTGGTGGCTAATGAAAAACTGTTTTTT. This translates into CASSLVANEKLFF. The full variable domain, completed using reference TRBV5-1 and TRBJ1-4, is KAGVTQTPRYLIKTRGQQVTLSCSPISGHRSVSWYQQTPGQGLQFLFEYFSETQRNKGNFPGRFSGRQFSNSRSEMNVSTLELGDSALYLCASSLVANEKLFFGSGTQLSVL.